The TCR beta chain described here comes from a study of blood T cell repertoires in COVID-19. In the study overall: The analysed material was cDNA or gDNA that came from T cells, B-cell-depleted T cells, or PBMCs.

Assay: immunoSEQ multiplex PCR; the TCRdb copy retains only in-frame clones and omits some. The sample shows roughly 140,000 clones, approximately 88% of them seen only once. From germline, CDR1 is SGHRS and CDR2 YFSETQ. This CDR3 contains 15 residues. V lost 3 bases to trimming and J lost 6 bases; unmatched junction nucleotides: 8. V and J are TRBV5-1 and TRBJ1-1, with 10 bases aligning to TRBD1. The clonotype comes from a woman in her fifties or sixties with acute or convalescent COVID-19. The specimen sequenced was peripheral blood. CDR3 region: CASSYYDRGLPEAFF. The CDR3 region has the DNA TGCGCCAGCAGCTACTACGACAGGGGGCTTCCTGAAGCTTTCTTT.